This TCR beta chain was captured by sequencing in a study of radiotherapy plus CTLA-4 blockade in lung cancer. Study at large: Objective responses arose in roughly 18% of patients, and 25% to 35% experienced disease control.

General observations from the study: Researchers report tumor-derived TCR clones expanding in blood after radiotherapy plus ipilimumab. In blood, early T cell clone dynamics reportedly predicted response best, together with interferon-beta.

Generated by immunoSEQ multiplex PCR, the TCRdb table keeps only in-frame clones and is missing some. This table has approximately 80,000 clones, around 78% appearing once. Remarks on this clone: Its antigen is as yet unknown.

Germline lookup yields CDR1 MGHRA and CDR2 YSYEKL. J was trimmed by 5 bases and V by 6 bases; bases with no gene match: 7. The CDR3 is made up of 16 amino acids. The chain carries TRBV4-1 and TRBJ2-2, with TRBD2 matching over 12 bases. The specimen was peripheral blood, collected from a patient treated with radiotherapy plus ipilimumab. The clonotype originates from a human donor with non-small cell lung cancer whose response to radiotherapy plus ipilimumab could not be evaluated. Some clones in this sample may be carry-over from other donors' samples. The CDR3: CASRFLAGGPTGELFF. Here the CDR3 DNA reads TGCGCCAGCAGATTTCTAGCGGGGGGGCCGACCGGGGAGCTGTTTTTT.